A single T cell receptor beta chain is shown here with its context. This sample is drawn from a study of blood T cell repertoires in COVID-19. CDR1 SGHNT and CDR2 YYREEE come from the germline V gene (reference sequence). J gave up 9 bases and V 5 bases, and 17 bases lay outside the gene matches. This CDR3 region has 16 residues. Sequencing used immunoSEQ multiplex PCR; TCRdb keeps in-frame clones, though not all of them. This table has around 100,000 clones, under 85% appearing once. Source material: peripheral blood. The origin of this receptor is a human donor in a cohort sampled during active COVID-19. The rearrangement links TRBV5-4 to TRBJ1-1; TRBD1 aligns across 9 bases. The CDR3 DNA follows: TGTGCCAGCAGGGAGGGACAGGGTGTTACGAGTCGGAAAGCTTTCTTT. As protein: CASREGQGVTSRKAFF.